The T cell receptor (beta chain) under discussion was sequenced for a study of OX40 agonist ivuxolimab in advanced cancers. Repertoires were generated with immunoSEQ multiplex PCR, while TCRdb's copy carries only in-frame clones and drops some. The top ten hold roughly 20% of the sample, which has 60,000 to 100,000 clones, roughly 94% seen once. This clone was seen once. V lost 11 bases to trimming and J lost 4 bases; unmatched junction nucleotides: 16. From germline, CDR1 is ENHRY and CDR2 SYGVKD. This CDR3 has 16 amino acids. The rearrangement uses TRBV10-3 and TRBJ2-3; 9 bases match TRBD2. The starting material was CD4+ or CD8+ T cells sorted from blood, obtained in a trial of the OX40 agonist ivuxolimab. This TCR was sampled from an adult with an advanced solid tumor such as melanoma, head and neck, liver or kidney cancer. For the CDR3, the DNA is TGTGCCCCGCAGAGGCGGGAGGGATTAGCTTCAGATACGCAGTATTTT. Protein product: CAPQRREGLASDTQYF.